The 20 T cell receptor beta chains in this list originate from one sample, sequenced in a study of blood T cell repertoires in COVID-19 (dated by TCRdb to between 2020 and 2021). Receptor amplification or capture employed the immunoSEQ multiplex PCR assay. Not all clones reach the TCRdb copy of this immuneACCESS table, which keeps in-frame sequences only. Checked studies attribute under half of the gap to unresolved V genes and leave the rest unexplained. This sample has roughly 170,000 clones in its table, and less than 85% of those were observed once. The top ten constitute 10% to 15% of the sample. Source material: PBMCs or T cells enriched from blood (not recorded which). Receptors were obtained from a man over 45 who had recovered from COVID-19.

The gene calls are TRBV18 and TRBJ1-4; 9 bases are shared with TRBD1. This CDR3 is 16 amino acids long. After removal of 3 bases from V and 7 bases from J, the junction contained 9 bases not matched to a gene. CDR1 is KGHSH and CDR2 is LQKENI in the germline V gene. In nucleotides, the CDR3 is TGTGCCAGCTCACCGCCTGGGACAGGGTATGGTGAAAAACTGTTTTTT. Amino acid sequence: CASSPPGTGYGEKLFF.

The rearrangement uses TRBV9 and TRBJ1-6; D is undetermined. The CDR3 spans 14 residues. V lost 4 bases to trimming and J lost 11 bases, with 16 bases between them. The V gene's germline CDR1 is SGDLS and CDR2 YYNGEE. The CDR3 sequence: CASSTQTGSAPLHF. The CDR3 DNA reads TGTGCCAGCAGCACCCAGACGGGATCGGCACCCCTCCACTTT.

The CDR3 region has the DNA TGTGCCAGCAGCGTCTCGCGGGGCACAGATACGCAGTATTTT. Translation: CASSVSRGTDTQYF. J is TRBJ2-3 and V is TRBV7-2; TRBD2 might be the D (5 bases). Deletions cut 5 bases from V and 1 base from J, with 10 bases between. The CDR3 consists of 14 residues. Germline-derived CDR1 and CDR2 are SGHTA and FQGNSA.

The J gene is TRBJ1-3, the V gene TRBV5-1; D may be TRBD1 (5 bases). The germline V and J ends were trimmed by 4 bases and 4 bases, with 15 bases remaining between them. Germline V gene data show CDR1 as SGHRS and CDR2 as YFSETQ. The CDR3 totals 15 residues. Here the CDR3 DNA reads TGCGCCAGCAGCCCGAAGGGGCAAGACGGAAACACCATATATTTT. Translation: CASSPKGQDGNTIYF.

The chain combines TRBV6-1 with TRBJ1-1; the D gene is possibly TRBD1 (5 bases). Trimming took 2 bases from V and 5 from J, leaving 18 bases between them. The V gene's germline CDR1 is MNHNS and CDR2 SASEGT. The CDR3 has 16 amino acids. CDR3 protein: CASSELGWGVSTEAFF. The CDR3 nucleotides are TGTGCCAGCAGTGAACTGGGCTGGGGGGTGAGTACTGAAGCTTTCTTT.

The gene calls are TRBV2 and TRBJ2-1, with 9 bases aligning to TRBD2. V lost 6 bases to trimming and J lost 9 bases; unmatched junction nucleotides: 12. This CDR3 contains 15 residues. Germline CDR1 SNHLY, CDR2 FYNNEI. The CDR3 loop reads CASSLGASGVGEQFF. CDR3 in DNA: TGTGCCAGCAGCCTAGGGGCTAGCGGGGTTGGTGAGCAGTTCTTC.

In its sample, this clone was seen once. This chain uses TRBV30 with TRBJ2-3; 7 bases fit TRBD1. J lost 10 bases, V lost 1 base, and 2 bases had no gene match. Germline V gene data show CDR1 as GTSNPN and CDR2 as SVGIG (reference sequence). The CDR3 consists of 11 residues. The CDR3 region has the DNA TGTGCCTGGAGTGCGACAGGGTCGCAGTATTTT. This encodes CAWSATGSQYF.

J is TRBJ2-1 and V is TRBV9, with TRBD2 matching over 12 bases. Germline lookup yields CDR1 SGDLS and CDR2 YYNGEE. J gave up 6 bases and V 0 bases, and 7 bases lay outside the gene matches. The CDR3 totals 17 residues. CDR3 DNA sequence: TGTGCCAGCAGCGTAGCTCTCCGGACTAGCGGGGCCAATGAGCAGTTCTTC. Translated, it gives CASSVALRTSGANEQFF.

In nucleotides, the CDR3 is TGTGCCAGCACTACCGACAGGAGAGAAGCTTTCTTT. It is translated as CASTTDRREAFF. V gene TRBV28 combines with J gene TRBJ1-1; D is perhaps TRBD1 (6 bases). The CDR3 is 12 amino acids. V was trimmed by 7 bases and J by 8 bases, leaving 14 bases between them. Germline V CDR1 and CDR2: MDHEN, SYDVKM.

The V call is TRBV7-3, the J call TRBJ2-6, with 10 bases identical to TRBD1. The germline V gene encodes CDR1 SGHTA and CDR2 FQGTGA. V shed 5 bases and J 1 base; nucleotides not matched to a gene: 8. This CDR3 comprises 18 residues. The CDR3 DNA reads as TGTGCCAGCAGCCTTGACAGGGGGCGTGGGTCTGGGGCCAACGTCCTGACTTTC. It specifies CASSLDRGRGSGANVLTF.

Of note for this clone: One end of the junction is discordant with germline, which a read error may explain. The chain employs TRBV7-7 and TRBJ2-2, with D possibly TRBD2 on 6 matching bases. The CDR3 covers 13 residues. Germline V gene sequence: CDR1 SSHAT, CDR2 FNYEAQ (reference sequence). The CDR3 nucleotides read TGTGCTAGCAGCCCAGGGACTTTCGGGGAGCTGTTTTTT. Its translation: CASSPGTFGELFF.

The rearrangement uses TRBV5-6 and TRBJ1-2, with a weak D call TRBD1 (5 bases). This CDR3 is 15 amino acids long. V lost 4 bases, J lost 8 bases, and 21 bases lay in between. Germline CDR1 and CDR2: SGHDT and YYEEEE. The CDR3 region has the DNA TGTGCCAGCAGCAACCCAACAGGAGCCGTCAGAGGCTACACCTTC. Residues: CASSNPTGAVRGYTF. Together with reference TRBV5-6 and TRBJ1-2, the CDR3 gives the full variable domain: DAGVTQSPTHLIKTRGQQVTLRCSPKSGHDTVSWYQQALGQGPQFIFQYYEEEERQRGNFPDRFSGHQFPNYSSELNVNALLLGDSALYLCASSNPTGAVRGYTFGSGTRLTVV.

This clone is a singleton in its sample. In nucleotides, the CDR3 is TGCGCCAGCAGCTTACAGGGGGCGCCCGTCGAAGCTTTCTTT. Translated: CASSLQGAPVEAFF. The genes are TRBV5-1 and TRBJ1-1; 9 nucleotides line up with TRBD1. This CDR3 is built from 14 residues. Germline V lookup: CDR1 SGHRS, CDR2 YFSETQ. Unmatched junction bases numbered 7, after V lost 2 bases and J lost 8 bases.

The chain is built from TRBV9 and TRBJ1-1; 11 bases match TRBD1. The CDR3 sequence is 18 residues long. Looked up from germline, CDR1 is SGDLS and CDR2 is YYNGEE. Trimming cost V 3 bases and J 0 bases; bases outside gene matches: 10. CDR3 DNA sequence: TGTGCCAGCAGCGAAGAACCCGGGACAGGGGGTGTGAACACTGAAGCTTTCTTT. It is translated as CASSEEPGTGGVNTEAFF.

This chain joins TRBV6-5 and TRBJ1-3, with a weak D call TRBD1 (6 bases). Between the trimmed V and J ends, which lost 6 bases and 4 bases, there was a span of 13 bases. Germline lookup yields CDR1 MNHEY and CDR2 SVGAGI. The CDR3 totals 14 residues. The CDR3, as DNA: TGTGCCAGCAGGGCCGGGACATCCGGAAACACCATATATTTT. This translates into CASRAGTSGNTIYF.

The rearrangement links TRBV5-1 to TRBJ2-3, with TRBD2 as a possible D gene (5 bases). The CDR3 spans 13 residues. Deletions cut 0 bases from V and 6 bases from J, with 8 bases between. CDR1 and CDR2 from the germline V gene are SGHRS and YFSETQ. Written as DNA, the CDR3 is TGCGCCAGCAGCTTGGGGAGAGGGGATACGCAGTATTTT. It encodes CASSLGRGDTQYF.

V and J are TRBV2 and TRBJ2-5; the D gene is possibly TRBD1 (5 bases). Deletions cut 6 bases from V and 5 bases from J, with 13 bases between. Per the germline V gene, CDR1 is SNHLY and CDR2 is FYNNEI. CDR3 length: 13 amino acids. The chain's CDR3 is CASSPGIRETQYF. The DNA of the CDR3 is TGTGCCAGCAGCCCAGGGATTCGGGAGACCCAGTACTTC.

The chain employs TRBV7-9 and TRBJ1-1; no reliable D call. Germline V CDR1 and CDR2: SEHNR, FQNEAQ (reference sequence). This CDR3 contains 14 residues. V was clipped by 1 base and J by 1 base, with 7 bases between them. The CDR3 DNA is TGTGCCAGCAGCTTAGAGGCGGGGAACACTGAAGCTTTCTTT. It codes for CASSLEAGNTEAFF.

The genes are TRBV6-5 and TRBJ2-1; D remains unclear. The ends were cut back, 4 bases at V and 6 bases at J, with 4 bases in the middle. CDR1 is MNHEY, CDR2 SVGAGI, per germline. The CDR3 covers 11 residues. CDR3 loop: CASSSSNEQFF. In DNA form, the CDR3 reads TGTGCCAGCAGTTCTAGCAATGAGCAGTTCTTC.

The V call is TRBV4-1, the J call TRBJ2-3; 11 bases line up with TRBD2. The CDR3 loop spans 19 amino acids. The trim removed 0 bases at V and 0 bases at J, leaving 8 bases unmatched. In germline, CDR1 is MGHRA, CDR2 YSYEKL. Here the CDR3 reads CASSQEYGTSGPSTDTQYF. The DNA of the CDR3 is TGCGCCAGCAGCCAAGAATATGGGACTAGCGGTCCTAGCACAGATACGCAGTATTTT.